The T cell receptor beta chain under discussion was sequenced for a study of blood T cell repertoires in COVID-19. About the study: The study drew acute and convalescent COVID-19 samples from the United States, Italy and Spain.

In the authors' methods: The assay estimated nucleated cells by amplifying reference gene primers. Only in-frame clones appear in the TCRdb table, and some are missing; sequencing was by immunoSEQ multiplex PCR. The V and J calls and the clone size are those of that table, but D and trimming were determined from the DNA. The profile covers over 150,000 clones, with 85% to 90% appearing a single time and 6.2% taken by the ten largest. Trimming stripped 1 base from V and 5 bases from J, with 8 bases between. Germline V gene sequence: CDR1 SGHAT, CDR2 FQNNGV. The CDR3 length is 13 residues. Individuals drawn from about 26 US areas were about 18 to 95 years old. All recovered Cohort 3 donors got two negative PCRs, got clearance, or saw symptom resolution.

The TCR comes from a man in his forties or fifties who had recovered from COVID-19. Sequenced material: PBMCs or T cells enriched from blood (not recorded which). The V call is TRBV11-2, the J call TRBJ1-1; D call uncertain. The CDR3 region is CASSLAGRTEAFF. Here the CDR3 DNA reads TGTGCCAGCAGCTTAGCGGGTAGAACTGAAGCTTTCTTT.